The T cell receptor (beta chain) described here comes from a study of blood T cell repertoires in COVID-19. Across the study: Samples of COVID-19 (acute and convalescent) were obtained from the United States, Italy and Spain. In each case, the material was cDNA or gDNA derived from T cells, B-cell-depleted T cells, or PBMCs.

How the authors handled the data: Scientists estimated how many nucleated cells there were by amplifying reference gene primers. Assay: immunoSEQ multiplex PCR; the TCRdb copy retains only in-frame clones and omits some. Clone size and V and J calls were adopted from that table, with D and trimming inferred from the DNA. The sample has roughly 250,000 clones, 82% seen once; the top ten hold roughly 4.6%. CDR3 length equals 18 residues. Germline V gene sequence: CDR1 SGHRS, CDR2 YFSETQ. V lost 5 bases and J lost 0, with 22 bases in between. Sample: peripheral blood. V gene TRBV5-1 combines with J gene TRBJ2-3; tentatively, D is TRBD1 (6 bases). This sequence originates from a woman older than 75 with active or convalescent COVID-19. CDR3 region: CASSPKPGTPLSTDTQYF. Written as DNA, the CDR3 is TGCGCCAGCAGTCCAAAACCAGGGACACCTCTTAGCACAGATACGCAGTATTTT.